This note documents a single T cell receptor (beta chain) sequence. The antigen is not known. From germline, CDR1 is LNHDA and CDR2 SQIVND (reference sequence). CDR3 size: 15 residues. J gave up 0 bases and V 5 bases, and 6 bases lay outside the gene matches. The data derive from a study of T cell responses to AZD1222 COVID-19 vaccine. Using immunoSEQ multiplex PCR, the repertoire was profiled, and TCRdb retains in-frame clones only, with some absent. The profile shows approximately 92,000 clones, about 90% of them singletons. Whole-study results and caveats: Of the AZD1222 recipients, only 5 to 7 were seropositive at baseline. Clonal diversity was possibly underestimated; the donors were predominantly white British and more often female.

This chain uses TRBV19 with TRBJ1-1; 7 positions agree with TRBD1. The sequence derives from an adult in good health. The sample in question was peripheral blood, obtained on day 0 of AZD1222 vaccination. CDR3 region: CASSSDRTMNTEAFF. DNA for the CDR3: TGTGCCAGTAGTTCGGACAGGACTATGAACACTGAAGCTTTCTTT.